A selection of T cell receptor beta chains follows, all from one sample in a study of CD8+CD57+ T cells in acquired aplastic anemia. TCRdb passed the reads through MiXCR, listing each CDR3 protein once. The table records 200,000 to 250,000 distinct CDR3 sequences, about half of them present only once. Sample: sorted CD4+, CD8+, or CD8+CD57+ T cells (not recorded which) from PBMCs. The source of these receptors is a human donor with aplastic anemia. Both conserved end residues are part of each CDR3. D genes are given only for firm matches. Expanded clones are given a class, and other clones once, few, many or no size at all.

>-|TRBV5-1|TRBJ1-2|-
TGCGCCAGCAGCCAGTACGGGGGCGACTATGGCTACACCTTC
CASSQYGGDYGYTF
>-|TRBV10-1|TRBJ1-1|-
TGCGCCAGCAGTGAGTCGAAAGGCCTTGAAGCTTTCTTT
CASSESKGLEAFF
>TRBD1|TRBV3-1|TRBJ2-3|few
TGTGCCAGCAGACCCGGGACAGGCGACTCCCGCACTCAGTATTTT
CASRPGTGDSRTQYF
>-|TRBV19|TRBJ1-4|many
TGTGCCAGTAGTATAGTTGGTACTAATGAAAAACTGTTTTTT
CASSIVGTNEKLFF
>TRBD1|TRBV5-1|TRBJ1-2|-
TGCGCCAGCAGCTCCGGGACAGGGAAAGTCTACATCTTC
CASSSGTGKVYIF
>-|TRBV6-5|TRBJ1-6|-
TGTGCCAGCAGTTCGGGCGGGGGTTCACCCCTCCACTTT
CASSSGGGSPLHF
>-|TRBV20-1|TRBJ1-2|few
TGCAGTGCTAGAGACAGAAACGTAGGGGGCTACACCTTC
CSARDRNVGGYTF
>-|TRBV7-9|TRBJ1-2|-
TGTGCCAGCAGCTTAGCGGGGGGATCAGATTATGGCTACACCTTC
CASSLAGGSDYGYTF
>TRBD1|TRBV25-1|TRBJ1-1|-
TGTGCCTGCAGCCCAACAGGGGGCATGAGGTCTTTCTTT
CACSPTGGMRSFF
>-|TRBV19|TRBJ2-7|-
TGTGCCAGTAGTATAGATGGTACCTACGAGCAGTACTTC
CASSIDGTYEQYF
>-|TRBV6-4|TRBJ1-6|many
TGTGCCAGCAGTGGGAAAGGGAAGGTAGGTTCACCCCTCCACTTT
CASSGKGKVGSPLHF
>-|TRBV7-9|TRBJ1-2|-
TGTGCCAGCAGCTTAGACCAAGGGGAGGGGTACGGCTATGGCTACACCTTC
CASSLDQGEGYGYGYTF
>-|TRBV5-8|TRBJ2-1|-
TGTGCCAGCAGCTTGGTACAGTCGCATGAGCAGTTCTTC
CASSLVQSHEQFF
>TRBD2|TRBV14|TRBJ2-7|-
TGTGCCAGCAGCCATCCTGGACTAGCCTACGAGCAGTACTTC
CASSHPGLAYEQYF
>TRBD1|TRBV12-3/TRBV12-4|TRBJ1-2|-
TGTGCCAGCAGCCCCGGTCGACAGGGGGGAGGCTACACCTTC
CASSPGRQGGGYTF
>-|TRBV20-1|TRBJ2-1|-
TGCAGTGCTAGACAGGACCCCTACAATGAACAGTTCTTC
CSARQDPYNEQFF
>-|TRBV7-9|TRBJ2-3|many
TGTGCCAGCACCCGGGGGGCCACAGATACGCAGTATTTT
CASTRGATDTQYF
>TRBD1|TRBV6-6|TRBJ2-7|-
TGTGCCAGCAGAACCGGGACAGGGGGCGAGCAGTACTTC
CASRTGTGGEQYF
>TRBD1|TRBV27|TRBJ1-3|-
TGTGCCAGCAGCCGAATTGGACAGGGCGCTGGAAACACCATATATTTT
CASSRIGQGAGNTIYF
>-|TRBV12-3/TRBV12-4|TRBJ1-6|many
TGTGCCAGCACCGCGGAGGGACGGAACTATAATTCACCCCTCCACTTT
CASTAEGRNYNSPLHF
>TRBD1|TRBV5-1|TRBJ1-5|-
TGCGCCAGCAGCCAGTACGGGACAGGGAATCAGCCCCAGCATTTT
CASSQYGTGNQPQHF
>TRBD1|TRBV25-1|TRBJ1-2|many
TGTGCCAGCAGCCGACAGGGGTTGCTGTATGGCTACACCTTC
CASSRQGLLYGYTF
>-|TRBV5-1|TRBJ1-2|-
TGCGCCAGCAGCTTGGGTCCGGCAGAAACTACTAGGGGCTACACCTTC
CASSLGPAETTRGYTF
>-|TRBV20-1|TRBJ1-1|many
TGCAGTTCTTTGGGGGCAAACACTGAAGCTTTCTTT
CSSLGANTEAFF
>TRBD1|TRBV19|TRBJ1-2|-
TGTGCCAGTACCTCGCGGCCATATGGACAGGGGGCCGTTCCAGCCTTC
CASTSRPYGQGAVPAF
>-|TRBV4-1|TRBJ2-7|many
TGCGCCAGCAGCCAAGCCAGATCAGCCTACGAGCAGTACTTC
CASSQARSAYEQYF
>TRBD2|TRBV20-1|TRBJ2-3|once
TGCAGTGCTAGTGTAGGGACTAGCGGGAGGGATACGCAGTATTTT
CSASVGTSGRDTQYF
>-|TRBV12-3/TRBV12-4|TRBJ2-5|many
TGTGCCAGCAGTTTAGGGCCGAAAGAGACCCAGTACTTC
CASSLGPKETQYF
>-|TRBV2|TRBJ1-2|-
TGTGCCAGCAGGAGGACAGATGGCTACACCTTC
CASRRTDGYTF
>TRBD1|TRBV5-8|TRBJ2-1|many
TGTGCCAGCAGCTTGACAGGGGTGAACAATGAGCAGTTCTTC
CASSLTGVNNEQFF
>-|TRBV2|TRBJ1-5|once
TGTGCCAGCAGTGGCGTGACAGTAGCTAACAATCAGCCCCAGCATTTT
CASSGVTVANNQPQHF
>-|TRBV15|TRBJ1-3|many
TGTGCCACCAGCAGAGATAAGGAGGTGGGAGGAAACACCATATATTTT
CATSRDKEVGGNTIYF
>TRBD2|TRBV5-1|TRBJ2-1|-
TGCGCCAGCAGCTCTAGCGGGGGGACGATTAGCTCCTACAATGTGCAGTTCTTC
CASSSSGGTISSYNVQFF
>-|TRBV6-4|TRBJ1-6|-
TGTGCCAGCAGTGAATCCAGGGACATAGGGTCCCTCCACTTT
CASSESRDIGSLHF
>TRBD2|TRBV10-3|TRBJ2-3|many
TGTGCCATCAGGGTACTAGCGGGGGGCGGCGATACGCAGTATTTT
CAIRVLAGGGDTQYF
>-|TRBV24-1|TRBJ2-7|few
TGTGCCACCAGTCTTGCAGGGTCCTACGAGCAGTACTTC
CATSLAGSYEQYF
>-|TRBV5-1|TRBJ1-4|few
TGCGCCAGCAGCTTGGAAGGGGGACTGGGAGAAAAACTGTCTTTT
CASSLEGGLGEKLSF
>-|TRBV7-9|TRBJ2-7|-
TGTGCCAGCAGCCCCAACCTGGGGTACGAGCAGTACTTC
CASSPNLGYEQYF
>-|TRBV7-6|TRBJ2-3|-
TGTGCCAGCAGCCTTAGCAACACACCCACAGATACGCAGTATTTT
CASSLSNTPTDTQYF
>TRBD2|TRBV2|TRBJ2-1|-
TGTGCCAGCAGGGGGACTAGCGGGGGGGTCCGAGAGCAGTTCTTC
CASRGTSGGVREQFF
>TRBD2|TRBV29-1|TRBJ2-5|-
TGCAGCGTTGAAGGACTAGCGGGGGGGCCTGAGACCCAGTACTTC
CSVEGLAGGPETQYF
>-|TRBV18|TRBJ1-4|few
TGTGCCAGCTCGCCGGGAGATAATGAAAAACTGTTTTTT
CASSPGDNEKLFF
>-|TRBV10-1|TRBJ2-2|many
TGCGCCAGCAGTGAAGAAGTCGGGGAGCTGTTTTTT
CASSEEVGELFF
>-|TRBV12-3/TRBV12-4|TRBJ1-6|many
TGTGCCAGCAGCAGACAGGTCGGGAATTCACCCCTCCACTTT
CASSRQVGNSPLHF
>TRBD2|TRBV7-2|TRBJ2-1|-
TGTGCCAGCAGCTACCCCGGGACTAGCAATGAGCAGTTCTTC
CASSYPGTSNEQFF
>-|TRBV14|TRBJ2-7|many
TGTGCCAGCAGCCAGTTAGGCGAAACCTACGAGCAGTACTTC
CASSQLGETYEQYF